The rows below give T cell receptor beta chains drawn from one sample of a study of STAT5B mutations in CD4+ large granular lymphocyte leukemia. The table came from immunoSEQ multiplex PCR; TCRdb's copy has only in-frame clones and leaves some out. The sample yields some 33,000 clones, around four fifths seen once. The sample consisted of CD4+ T cells from blood buffy coats. These receptors all come from a human donor in good health. The CDR3 runs from the conserved cysteine through the conserved F or W. Each record gives: V gene, CDR3 length, J gene, D gene, CDR3 protein. A D gene is named only where the DNA matches it firmly.

v_call: TRBV11-2; cdr3_length: 19; j_call: TRBJ2-6; d_call: TRBD2; cdr3_aa: CASSYLRRGTYSGANVLTF
v_call: TRBV7-3; cdr3_length: 16; j_call: TRBJ2-1; d_call: -; cdr3_aa: CASSLARGGWGDEQFF
v_call: TRBV7-2; cdr3_length: 15; j_call: TRBJ2-6; d_call: -; cdr3_aa: CASSLVGSGANVLTF
v_call: TRBV21-1; cdr3_length: 15; j_call: TRBJ1-1; d_call: -; cdr3_aa: CASSNLQGEDTEAFF
v_call: TRBV19; cdr3_length: 13; j_call: TRBJ2-1; d_call: TRBD2; cdr3_aa: CASSVLAGAEQFF
v_call: TRBV6-1; cdr3_length: 14; j_call: TRBJ1-2; d_call: -; cdr3_aa: CASSERAQATGYTF
v_call: TRBV7-9; cdr3_length: 12; j_call: TRBJ1-4; d_call: -; cdr3_aa: CASSPHGEKLFF
v_call: TRBV5-1; cdr3_length: 17; j_call: TRBJ2-1; d_call: TRBD2; cdr3_aa: CASSLSGRALSYNEQFF
v_call: TRBV19; cdr3_length: 15; j_call: TRBJ1-5; d_call: -; cdr3_aa: CASSRGSRGNQPQHF
v_call: TRBV6-5; cdr3_length: 13; j_call: TRBJ1-1; d_call: TRBD1; cdr3_aa: CASTANRGSEAFF
v_call: TRBV28; cdr3_length: 13; j_call: TRBJ2-5; d_call: -; cdr3_aa: CASSLKATKTQYF
v_call: TRBV7-9; cdr3_length: 13; j_call: TRBJ1-2; d_call: -; cdr3_aa: CASSLEGVDGYTF
v_call: TRBV27; cdr3_length: 15; j_call: TRBJ2-5; d_call: -; cdr3_aa: CASRVDVGYQETQYF
v_call: TRBV11-1; cdr3_length: 16; j_call: TRBJ2-2; d_call: TRBD1; cdr3_aa: CASSSRQGARTGELFF
v_call: TRBV7-2; cdr3_length: 13; j_call: TRBJ1-4; d_call: TRBD1; cdr3_aa: CASGDRGREKLFF
v_call: TRBV16; cdr3_length: 15; j_call: TRBJ2-7; d_call: -; cdr3_aa: CASSQPFGNIYEQYF
v_call: TRBV9; cdr3_length: 13; j_call: TRBJ2-7; d_call: TRBD1; cdr3_aa: CASSNRDRGEQYF
v_call: TRBV13; cdr3_length: 16; j_call: TRBJ1-1; d_call: TRBD1; cdr3_aa: CASSLGGRGGRAEAFF
v_call: TRBV11-3; cdr3_length: 15; j_call: TRBJ2-2; d_call: TRBD2; cdr3_aa: CASSLVGLGIGELFF
v_call: TRBV2; cdr3_length: 14; j_call: TRBJ2-3; d_call: -; cdr3_aa: CASKWTVSTDTQYF
v_call: TRBV30; cdr3_length: 14; j_call: TRBJ1-5; d_call: -; cdr3_aa: CAWSFGDGNQPQHF
v_call: TRBV4-3; cdr3_length: 13; j_call: TRBJ2-4; d_call: TRBD1; cdr3_aa: CASSQDRRDREYF
v_call: TRBV7-6; cdr3_length: 15; j_call: TRBJ1-1; d_call: TRBD1; cdr3_aa: CASSHGTVLNTEAFF
v_call: TRBV4-3; cdr3_length: 15; j_call: TRBJ2-7; d_call: -; cdr3_aa: CASSPEGDRVSRQYF
v_call: TRBV11-3; cdr3_length: 14; j_call: TRBJ1-1; d_call: -; cdr3_aa: CASSLVAGGTEAFF
v_call: TRBV5-5; cdr3_length: 17; j_call: TRBJ2-7; d_call: TRBD1; cdr3_aa: CASSRSPGTGVFVEQYF
v_call: TRBV2; cdr3_length: 15; j_call: TRBJ2-3; d_call: TRBD2; cdr3_aa: CASSELLAGKDTQYF
v_call: TRBV29-1; cdr3_length: 13; j_call: TRBJ2-5; d_call: -; cdr3_aa: CSVVPGTQETQYF
v_call: TRBV7-2; cdr3_length: 15; j_call: TRBJ1-4; d_call: -; cdr3_aa: CASSLGLLFNEKLFF
v_call: TRBV6-5; cdr3_length: 15; j_call: TRBJ2-1; d_call: TRBD2; cdr3_aa: CASSWGGIPKGEQFF
v_call: TRBV15; cdr3_length: 14; j_call: TRBJ1-4; d_call: -; cdr3_aa: CATSGGGTNEKLFF
v_call: TRBV27; cdr3_length: 14; j_call: TRBJ1-5; d_call: -; cdr3_aa: CASSGGRTNQPQHF
v_call: TRBV28; cdr3_length: 14; j_call: TRBJ1-4; d_call: -; cdr3_aa: CASTPSRANEKLFF